Below, 14 T cell receptor beta chains from the same sample are listed, as sequenced in a study of early T cells in non-severe SARS-CoV-2 infection. MiXCR, applied by TCRdb to the 5' RACE reads, yields one record per CDR3 protein. The table shows more than 30,000 distinct CDR3 sequences, with 7% to 7.5% occurring only once. This material consisted of whole blood, taken at baseline. These receptors all stem from an adult who was a healthcare worker with PCR-confirmed SARS-CoV-2 infection or an uninfected control (not recorded which).

The CDR3 reads CSAPKRQTSTDTQYF. CDR3 coding DNA: TGCAGTGCTCCCAAGAGGCAGACTAGCACAGATACGCAGTATTTT. The chain uses TRBV20-1 and TRBJ2-3; D is undetermined. Trimming removed 5 bases at V and 0 bases at J, with 15 bases between. CDR3 length: 15 residues. The germline gives CDR1 DFQATT, CDR2 SNEGSKA (reference sequence).

This clonotype came up many times. CDR3 sequence reads: CSARTDSGANVLTF. The CDR3 DNA reads as TGCAGTGCTAGGACAGACTCTGGGGCCAACGTCCTGACTTTC. The chain recombines TRBV20-1 with TRBJ2-6; a weak D match, TRBD1 (5 bases). There are 14 residues in the CDR3. Germline V gives CDR1 DFQATT, CDR2 SNEGSKA (reference sequence). The germline V and J ends were trimmed by 3 bases and 0 bases, with 6 bases remaining between them.

V usage is TRBV11-3 and J usage is TRBJ2-1, with 11 bases lining up with TRBD2. Unmatched junction bases numbered 12, after V lost 7 bases and J lost 10 bases. Germline V CDR1 and CDR2: SGHNT, YENEEA. The CDR3 sequence is 15 residues long. In DNA form, the CDR3 reads TGTGCCAGCAAGCCGGGGCTAGCGGGAGGTGAAGAGCAGTTCTTC. This codes for CASKPGLAGGEEQFF.

This clonotype was counted only a few times. The V gene is TRBV5-1, the J gene TRBJ2-6; TRBD1 aligns across 9 bases. V trimming: 2 bases; J trimming: 2 bases; junction bases outside the gene matches: 8. There are 18 residues in the CDR3. Germline V gene lookup returns CDR1 SGHRS and CDR2 YFSETQ. The CDR3 protein is CASSLTGGVQTGANVLTF. Written as DNA, the CDR3 is TGCGCCAGCAGCTTAACAGGGGGCGTCCAGACTGGGGCCAACGTCCTGACTTTC.

This clonotype occurred many times. The V and J genes are TRBV4-3 and TRBJ2-1; 10 bases line up with TRBD2. Germline V gene data show CDR1 as LGHNA and CDR2 as YSLEER. This CDR3 contains 19 residues. V was clipped by 0 bases and J by 0 bases; unmatched bases: 8. CDR3 in amino acids: CASSQEFLASGSSYNEQFF. The DNA of the CDR3 is TGCGCCAGCAGCCAAGAATTCTTGGCTAGCGGGAGCTCCTACAATGAGCAGTTCTTC.

This clonotype was counted ten times or more. The genes are TRBV24-1 and TRBJ2-1; 16 bases line up with TRBD2. The length of the CDR3 is 20 residues. The germline V gene has CDR1 KGHDR and CDR2 SFDVKD. The junction had 7 bases not matched to a gene; V was cut back by 3 bases and J by 0 bases. The CDR3 bases are TGTGCCACCAGTGATCCGATGGGACTAGCGGGAGGGAGCTCCTACAATGAGCAGTTCTTC. Its translation: CATSDPMGLAGGSSYNEQFF.

The chain employs TRBV30 and TRBJ1-1; D gene uncertain. Trimming took 4 bases from V and 0 from J, leaving 0 bases between them. Germline V gene sequence: CDR1 GTSNPN, CDR2 SVGIG (reference sequence). The CDR3 runs to 10 residues. CDR3 coding DNA: TGTGCCTGGATGAACACTGAAGCTTTCTTT. Its translation: CAWMNTEAFF.

This clonotype was recorded at least ten times. The rearrangement uses TRBV30 and TRBJ1-5; the match to TRBD1 covers 8 bases. V shed 5 bases and J 3 bases; nucleotides not matched to a gene: 9. CDR3 length equals 15 residues. Germline V lookup: CDR1 GTSNPN, CDR2 SVGIG (reference sequence). CDR3 sequence (DNA): TGTGCCTGGGACCTAGACAGGGGATCCAATCAGCCCCAGCATTTT. Translating it yields CAWDLDRGSNQPQHF.

This clonotype has at least ten counts. This rearrangement joins TRBV10-3 to TRBJ2-7; possibly TRBD2 for D (6 bases). Germline loops: CDR1 ENHRY, CDR2 SYGVKD. V shed 3 bases and J shed 2 bases, with 14 bases lying between them. The CDR3 totals 15 residues. The DNA of the CDR3 is TGTGCCATCAGTGAATCGGGAGTGGGCCCCTACGAGCAGTACGTC. Amino acid sequence: CAISESGVGPYEQYV.

There are many counts of this clonotype. The chain employs TRBV7-8 and TRBJ1-5; the D is unclear. Germline CDR1 is SGHVS and CDR2 is FQNEAQ. The CDR3 runs to 13 residues. V gave up 10 bases and J gave up 3 bases, with 13 bases separating them. Written as DNA, the CDR3 is TGTGCCATTAGCCTGGGAAACAATCAGCCCCAGCATTTT. This codes for CAISLGNNQPQHF. The full variable domain, in which reference TRBV7-8 and TRBJ1-5 provide the parts outside the CDR3, is GAGVSQSPRYKVAKRGQDVALRCDPISGHVSLFWYQQALGQGPEFLTYFQNEAQLDKSGLPSDRFFAERPEGSVSTLKIQRTQQEDSAVYLCAISLGNNQPQHFGDGTRLSIL.

This chain joins TRBV29-1 and TRBJ2-5; 7 bases are shared with TRBD1. CDR1 is SQVTM and CDR2 is ANQGSEA in the germline V gene. V lost 8 bases to trimming and J lost 1 base; unmatched junction nucleotides: 10. This CDR3 has 14 residues. The CDR3 DNA is TGCAGCACCAGGATGTCAGGGGGCCAAGAGACCCAGTACTTC. Translation gives CSTRMSGGQETQYF.

This clonotype was seen repeatedly, ten times or more. V gene TRBV28 combines with J gene TRBJ2-7, with TRBD1 matching over 10 bases. The CDR3 contains 13 residues. The V gene's germline CDR1 is MDHEN and CDR2 SYDVKM. The V segment lost 6 bases and the J segment 4 bases; nucleotides outside the gene matches: 3. CDR3 residues: CASSLDRGYEQYF. The CDR3 DNA follows: TGTGCCAGCAGCTTGGACAGGGGGTACGAGCAGTACTTC.

This clonotype has ten or more counts. This sequence joins TRBV7-2 and TRBJ2-5; no reliable D call. In germline, CDR1 is SGHTA, CDR2 FQGNSA. Trimming removed 1 base from V and 2 bases from J, with 5 bases in between. The CDR3 loop spans 13 amino acids. The CDR3 region has the DNA TGTGCCAGCAGCTTAGGGCAGCAAGAGACCCAGTACTTC. Protein: CASSLGQQETQYF. Combining the CDR3 with reference TRBV7-2 and TRBJ2-5 gives the whole variable domain GAGVSQSPSNKVTEKGKDVELRCDPISGHTALYWYRQSLGQGLEFLIYFQGNSAPDKSGLPSDRFSAERTGGSVSTLTIQRTQQEDSAVYLCASSLGQQETQYFGPGTRLLVL.

This clonotype showed up many times. The rearrangement joins TRBV4-2 to TRBJ2-1; 12 bases match TRBD2. The CDR3 runs 15 residues. Germline trimming cut 5 bases from V and 4 bases from J; bases unmatched to any gene: 3. Germline V gene sequence: CDR1 LGHNA, CDR2 YNFKEQ. The CDR3 is CASSDGTSGYNEQFF. DNA of the CDR3: TGTGCCAGCAGCGATGGGACTAGCGGGTACAATGAGCAGTTCTTC.